This T cell receptor beta chain is from a study of T-cell memory formation after mild COVID-19. Study conclusions and caveats: Day 15 to 85 contracting clones showed balanced CD4/CD8; day 15 to 37 expanders favored CD4+.

The table lists this clonotype with a few counts. Its specificity is not known. TCRdb itself ran the 5' RACE reads through MiXCR, one entry per CDR3 protein. The sample gives around 500,000 distinct CDR3 sequences, 15% to 20% of which show up once; more than 9% is in the top ten. V shed 2 bases and J 0 bases; nucleotides not matched to a gene: 11. The CDR3 has 18 residues. Germline V gene data show CDR1 as MNHEY and CDR2 as SVGEGT. Source material: PBMCs or a T cell subset sorted from them (not recorded which). The chain carries TRBV6-2 or TRBV6-3 and TRBJ2-3; TRBD2 matches 7 bases. This receptor was taken from an adult woman who had mild COVID-19 (a few samples of this study predate the infection). Cell type and time point are not known. CDR3 protein: CASSYPRSLATSTDTQYF. The DNA of the CDR3 is TGTGCCAGCAGTTACCCGCGGTCACTAGCGACGAGCACAGATACGCAGTATTTT.